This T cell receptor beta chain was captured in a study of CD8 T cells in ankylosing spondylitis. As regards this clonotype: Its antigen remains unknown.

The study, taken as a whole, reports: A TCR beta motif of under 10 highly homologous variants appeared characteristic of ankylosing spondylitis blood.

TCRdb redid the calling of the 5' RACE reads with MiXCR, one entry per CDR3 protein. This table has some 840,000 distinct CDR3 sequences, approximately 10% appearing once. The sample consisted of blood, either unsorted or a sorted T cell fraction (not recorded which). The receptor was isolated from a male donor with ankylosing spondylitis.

The CDR3 spells CASSYGAGGSTEAFF. CDR3 sequence (DNA): TGTGCCAGCAGTTACGGTGCAGGGGGGAGCACTGAAGCTTTCTTT. The chain recombines TRBV6-5 with TRBJ1-1; 7 bases line up with TRBD1. CDR3 length: 15 residues. The germline V gene has CDR1 MNHEY and CDR2 SVGAGI. The V segment lost 2 bases and the J segment 4 bases; nucleotides outside the gene matches: 7.